A selection of T cell receptor beta chains follows, all from one sample in a study of cytomegalovirus exposure and HLA in healthy donors. Repertoires were generated with immunoSEQ multiplex PCR, while TCRdb's copy carries only in-frame clones and drops some. Of approximately 180,000 clones listed, about 90% were seen once; the top ten hold around 0.25%. Input material: PBMCs. The receptors come from a girl less than two years old in good health and CMV-seronegative. Both conserved end residues are part of each CDR3. A D gene is named only where the DNA matches it firmly. The size of a clone is reported for some rows only, either as once, few or many, or as a class for expanded clones.

d_gene: TRBD2
v_gene: TRBV10-3
abundance: -
j_gene: TRBJ2-1
CDR3aa: CAIRGRSGLADNEQFF
CDR3nt: TGTGCCATCAGAGGAAGATCGGGACTAGCGGACAATGAGCAGTTCTTC

d_gene: -
v_gene: TRBV6-5
abundance: -
j_gene: TRBJ2-7
CDR3aa: CASRGDSVTVEYF
CDR3nt: TGTGCCAGCAGAGGAGACAGCGTAACCGTGGAGTACTTC

d_gene: TRBD1
v_gene: TRBV9
abundance: -
j_gene: TRBJ1-1
CDR3aa: CASSVEGTEDTEAFF
CDR3nt: TGTGCCAGCAGCGTGGAAGGGACAGAGGACACTGAAGCTTTCTTT

d_gene: -
v_gene: TRBV19
abundance: -
j_gene: TRBJ1-1
CDR3aa: CASTSPSFTEAFF
CDR3nt: TGTGCCAGTACCTCTCCCAGTTTCACTGAAGCTTTCTTT

d_gene: -
v_gene: TRBV7-2
abundance: -
j_gene: TRBJ1-2
CDR3aa: CASSFGGANYGYTF
CDR3nt: TGTGCCAGCAGCTTCGGGGGGGCTAACTATGGCTACACCTTC

d_gene: -
v_gene: TRBV11-2
abundance: -
j_gene: TRBJ2-5
CDR3aa: CASSLNFRETQYF
CDR3nt: TGTGCCAGCAGCTTGAACTTCCGAGAGACCCAGTACTTC

d_gene: -
v_gene: TRBV5-4
abundance: -
j_gene: TRBJ1-1
CDR3aa: CASSLGGGNTEAFF
CDR3nt: TGTGCCAGCAGCTTGGGAGGGGGGAACACTGAAGCTTTCTTT

d_gene: -
v_gene: TRBV6-6
abundance: -
j_gene: TRBJ2-7
CDR3aa: CASSPPLAEQYF
CDR3nt: TGTGCCAGCAGTCCACCCTTGGCCGAGCAGTACTTC

d_gene: TRBD2
v_gene: TRBV11-2
abundance: -
j_gene: TRBJ2-7
CDR3aa: CASSPPGLAPYEQYF
CDR3nt: TGTGCCAGCAGCCCCCCCGGACTAGCGCCCTACGAGCAGTACTTC

d_gene: TRBD1
v_gene: TRBV4-1
abundance: -
j_gene: TRBJ1-5
CDR3aa: CASSQDPGQGRTNQPQHF
CDR3nt: TGCGCCAGCAGCCAAGATCCCGGACAGGGGCGCACCAATCAGCCCCAGCATTTT

d_gene: -
v_gene: TRBV28
abundance: -
j_gene: TRBJ2-7
CDR3aa: CASRLRGGTYEQYF
CDR3nt: TGTGCCAGCAGGTTAAGGGGCGGAACCTACGAGCAGTACTTC

d_gene: TRBD1
v_gene: TRBV27
abundance: -
j_gene: TRBJ1-1
CDR3aa: CASTPGTGTGRNTEAFF
CDR3nt: TGTGCCAGCACCCCAGGGACTGGGACAGGGAGGAACACTGAAGCTTTCTTT

d_gene: TRBD1
v_gene: TRBV7-9
abundance: -
j_gene: TRBJ2-2
CDR3aa: CASSLANRGPNTGELFF
CDR3nt: TGTGCCAGCAGCTTAGCAAACAGGGGACCGAACACCGGGGAGCTGTTTTTT

d_gene: -
v_gene: TRBV4-1
abundance: -
j_gene: TRBJ2-7
CDR3aa: CASSQGGRSYEQYF
CDR3nt: TGCGCCAGCAGCCAAGGAGGCCGCTCCTACGAGCAGTACTTC

d_gene: -
v_gene: TRBV7-3
abundance: once
j_gene: TRBJ1-1
CDR3aa: CASSLSPTVSEAFF
CDR3nt: TGTGCCAGCAGCCTAAGCCCCACAGTTTCTGAAGCTTTCTTT

d_gene: -
v_gene: TRBV7-7
abundance: few
j_gene: TRBJ2-5
CDR3aa: CASSLAGGQETQYF
CDR3nt: TGTGCCAGCAGCTTAGCGGGAGGTCAAGAGACCCAGTACTTC

d_gene: TRBD2
v_gene: TRBV4-1
abundance: -
j_gene: TRBJ2-3
CDR3aa: CASSQPAGPTDTQYF
CDR3nt: TGCGCCAGCAGCCAACCAGCGGGACCCACAGATACGCAGTATTTT

d_gene: TRBD2
v_gene: TRBV10-3
abundance: -
j_gene: TRBJ2-4
CDR3aa: CAISEPGRDIQYF
CDR3nt: TGTGCCATCAGTGAACCAGGGAGGGACATTCAGTACTTC

d_gene: TRBD1
v_gene: TRBV2
abundance: -
j_gene: TRBJ2-3
CDR3aa: CASKPGQNTDTQYF
CDR3nt: TGTGCCAGCAAACCGGGACAGAACACAGATACGCAGTATTTT

d_gene: TRBD1
v_gene: TRBV7-8
abundance: -
j_gene: TRBJ2-1
CDR3aa: CASSLEGAGMGKQFF
CDR3nt: TGTGCCAGCAGCTTAGAGGGGGCAGGGATGGGTAAGCAGTTCTTC

d_gene: -
v_gene: TRBV4-1
abundance: -
j_gene: TRBJ2-2
CDR3aa: CASSQLIDRGINTGELFF
CDR3nt: TGCGCCAGCAGCCAATTGATTGACAGAGGTATCAACACCGGGGAGCTGTTTTTT

d_gene: TRBD1
v_gene: TRBV2
abundance: once
j_gene: TRBJ1-4
CDR3aa: CASSPSLTGVNEKLFF
CDR3nt: TGTGCCAGCAGTCCCTCCCTGACAGGGGTTAATGAAAAACTGTTTTTT

d_gene: TRBD1
v_gene: TRBV5-1
abundance: -
j_gene: TRBJ2-7
CDR3aa: CASSYRTGNDYEQYF
CDR3nt: TGCGCCAGCAGCTACCGGACAGGGAACGACTACGAGCAGTACTTC

d_gene: -
v_gene: TRBV5-1
abundance: -
j_gene: TRBJ2-1
CDR3aa: CASSPGTSYNEQFF
CDR3nt: TGCGCCAGCAGCCCAGGGACTTCCTACAATGAGCAGTTCTTC

d_gene: -
v_gene: TRBV5-8
abundance: -
j_gene: TRBJ1-2
CDR3aa: CASRKGGAHGYTF
CDR3nt: TGTGCCAGCAGAAAGGGGGGGGCGCATGGCTACACCTTC

d_gene: TRBD2
v_gene: TRBV7-8
abundance: -
j_gene: TRBJ2-5
CDR3aa: CASSLGARTSETQYF
CDR3nt: TGTGCCAGCAGCTTAGGTGCGAGGACTAGCGAGACCCAGTACTTC

d_gene: TRBD2
v_gene: TRBV5-1
abundance: few
j_gene: TRBJ2-1
CDR3aa: CASSLGTSGRGHEQFF
CDR3nt: TGCGCCAGCAGCCTAGGGACTAGCGGGAGGGGTCATGAGCAGTTCTTC

d_gene: TRBD1
v_gene: TRBV29-1
abundance: once
j_gene: TRBJ2-1
CDR3aa: CSGWDSSNEQFF
CDR3nt: TGCAGCGGGTGGGACAGTTCCAATGAGCAGTTCTTC

d_gene: -
v_gene: TRBV14
abundance: -
j_gene: TRBJ1-2
CDR3aa: CASSQWARGYTF
CDR3nt: TGTGCCAGCAGCCAATGGGCCCGAGGCTACACCTTC

d_gene: TRBD1
v_gene: TRBV10-3
abundance: -
j_gene: TRBJ1-3
CDR3aa: CAVRQGSGNTIYF
CDR3nt: TGTGCCGTGAGACAGGGCTCTGGAAACACCATATATTTT

d_gene: -
v_gene: TRBV5-1
abundance: -
j_gene: TRBJ2-2
CDR3aa: CASSGGATANTGELFF
CDR3nt: TGCGCCAGCAGCGGGGGGGCGACGGCGAACACCGGGGAGCTGTTTTTT

d_gene: -
v_gene: TRBV9
abundance: -
j_gene: TRBJ2-3
CDR3aa: CASSPQSHRGDTQYF
CDR3nt: TGTGCCAGCAGCCCCCAATCCCACCGAGGAGATACGCAGTATTTT

d_gene: TRBD1
v_gene: TRBV11-3
abundance: few
j_gene: TRBJ2-1
CDR3aa: CASSFTGTGYNEQFF
CDR3nt: TGTGCCAGCAGCTTCACCGGGACAGGGTACAATGAGCAGTTCTTC